These 5 T cell receptor beta chains were all obtained from the same sample, sequenced in a study of breast tumors, draining lymph nodes, adjacent tissues (dated by TCRdb to the mid-2010s). The axillary draining lymph nodes of breast cancer patients were the source of the lymph node samples. Preparation of the library involved multiplex PCR. Sequencing took place on an Illumina HiSeq 2000. TCRdb applied fastp at Q25 and MiXCR to the public reads, then kept only in-frame beta chains. CDR3 protein duplicates are merged, each entry listing the most common genes and DNA. This sample holds approximately 150,000 distinct CDR3 sequences; 30% to 35% were observed only once. 3% to 4% of the sample is in the top ten clones. The specimen sequenced was axillary lymph node tissue. The receptors originated from a female donor with breast cancer. Some clones in this sample may be carry-over from other donors' samples.

This sequence joins TRBV7-2 and TRBJ2-5; 9 nucleotides match TRBD1. The closer fit of TRBJ2-7 to the DNA end suggests the J call may be wrong. Germline V gene data show CDR1 as SGHTA and CDR2 as FQGNSA. The CDR3 contains 14 residues. CDR3 sequence (DNA): TGTGCCAGCAGCTTAACGGGACAGGGAGTCGAGCAGTACTTC. Translated: CASSLTGQGVEQYF.

The table lists this clonotype with many counts. The gene calls are TRBV20-1 and TRBJ2-7; D is undetermined. Germline CDR1 DFQATT, CDR2 SNEGSKA (reference sequence). The V end was cut by 2 bases, the J end by 4 bases, with 18 bases between. The CDR3 covers 15 residues. As DNA, the CDR3 is TGCAGTGCTAGATCCAGAGACCGTGGGATATACGAGCAGTACTTC. This gives the protein CSARSRDRGIYEQYF.

This CDR3 reads CSAPRAGLNTGELFF. CDR3 in DNA: TGCAGTGCTCCAAGGGCGGGCTTGAACACCGGGGAGCTGTTTTTT. V and J are TRBV20-1 and TRBJ2-2; a weak D match, TRBD2 (5 bases). V dropped 5 bases and J dropped 1 base, with 14 bases sitting between them. Germline V gives CDR1 DFQATT, CDR2 SNEGSKA (reference sequence). The length of the CDR3 is 15 residues.

As regards this clonotype: Relative to the germline gene, one junction end is altered; a read error may explain this. V gene TRBV27 combines with J gene TRBJ2-2; 9 bases match TRBD1. Germline V gives CDR1 MNHEY, CDR2 SMNVEV (reference sequence). The CDR3 sequence is 16 residues long. The CDR3 coding sequence is TGTGCCAGCAGACCCCCGGGACAGGGATACACCGGGGAGCTGTCTTTT. As protein: CASRPPGQGYTGELSF.

The chain links TRBV2 to TRBJ2-5; 9 positions agree with TRBD1. V dropped 6 bases and J dropped 2; count of bases not matched to a gene: 1. This CDR3 has 13 amino acids. The germline V gene encodes CDR1 SNHLY and CDR2 FYNNEI. The CDR3 region is CASRGTGQETQYF. Written as DNA, the CDR3 is TGTGCCAGCAGAGGGACAGGGCAAGAGACCCAGTACTTC. The entire variable domain, with the rest obtained from reference TRBV2 and TRBJ2-5, is as follows: EPEVTQTPSHQVTQMGQEVILRCVPISNHLYFYWYRQILGQKVEFLVSFYNNEISEKSEIFDDQFSVERPDGSNFTLKIRSTKLEDSAMYFCASRGTGQETQYFGPGTRLLVL.